A selection of T cell receptor beta chains follows, all from one sample in a study of quantifying T cell responses using KT2 cells. TCRdb recomputed calls from the UMI-ligation and nested PCR reads with MiXCR, one row per CDR3 protein. The sample carries tens of thousands of distinct CDR3 sequences, 9% to 15% recorded once. The sequenced sample consisted of PBMCs spiked with cells of the T cell clone KT2. Source of these receptors: a human donor. CDR3s include the opening cysteine and the closing phenylalanine or tryptophan. D genes are given only for firm matches. Part of the rows lack a size; the others show once, few, many or a class for expanded clones.

NA	NA	TRBJ2-5	TRBV15	TGTGACACCAGCAGAGATTGGGGAGAGACCCAGTACTTC	CDTSRDWGETQYF
TRBD2	few	TRBJ2-1	TRBV29-1	TGCAGCGTTGTTGAGGGAGGGCCCTATGAGCAGTTCTTC	CSVVEGGPYEQFF
TRBD1	many	TRBJ2-5	TRBV6-5	TGTGCCAGCAGTGGACAGGGAAAAGCGACCCAGTACTTC	CASSGQGKATQYF
NA	NA	TRBJ1-5	TRBV15	TGTGCCACCAGCAGAGATCTGATAGGGTCCGACAATCAGCCCCAGCATTTT	CATSRDLIGSDNQPQHF
TRBD2	few	TRBJ2-3	TRBV5-6	TGTGCCAGCAGTTCTACAGGGACTAGCGGGGACACAGATACGCAGTATTTT	CASSSTGTSGDTDTQYF
TRBD2	once	TRBJ2-7	TRBV2	TGTGCCAGCAATGTTGGGCTAGCGGCTAGCTCCTACGAGCAGTACTTC	CASNVGLAASSYEQYF
NA	NA	TRBJ2-7	TRBV7-6	TGTGCCAGCAGCGCCCCGTGGGGAAACGACCGGCACGAGCAGTACTTC	CASSAPWGNDRHEQYF
TRBD1	many	TRBJ1-1	TRBV11-2	TGTGCCAGCAGCCTCCGGTTCGGGACAGTCACTGAAGCTTTCTTT	CASSLRFGTVTEAFF
TRBD1	NA	TRBJ2-1	TRBV27	TGTGCCAGCAGTGTGGGACAGGGAGCCTACAATGAGCAGTTCTTC	CASSVGQGAYNEQFF
NA	NA	TRBJ2-1	TRBV4-2	TGTGCCAGCAGCCAAGAGGCGGGGCGAGCCCCAGTGCAGTTCTTC	CASSQEAGRAPVQFF
TRBD2	NA	TRBJ2-1	TRBV20-1	TGCAGTGCTAGAGATATCCTAGCGGGAGGGAGACATGAGCAGTTCTTC	CSARDILAGGRHEQFF
NA	few	TRBJ2-2	TRBV15	TGTGCCACCAGCCCCGGGACACCCGCCGGGGAGCTGTTTTTT	CATSPGTPAGELFF
TRBD2	NA	TRBJ2-3	TRBV7-2	TGTGCCAGCAGCTCCACCGGGACTAGCGGGACTAGCACAGATACGCAGTATTTT	CASSSTGTSGTSTDTQYF
NA	many	TRBJ2-3	TRBV7-3	TGTGCCAGCAGCCCGAAAGGGGGGAAATCTACAGATACGCAGTATTTT	CASSPKGGKSTDTQYF
NA	NA	TRBJ2-7	TRBV20-1	TGCAGTGCTCTTATATCTGGACACGAATACGAGCAGTACTTC	CSALISGHEYEQYF
NA	NA	TRBJ2-7	TRBV29-1	TGCAGCGTTGCCAGGGAAAGGGACGAGCAGTACTTC	CSVARERDEQYF
NA	few	TRBJ2-1	TRBV5-5	TGTGCCAGCAGCTTGGACAGGGTCAACAATGAGCAGTTCTTC	CASSLDRVNNEQFF
NA	few	TRBJ1-2	TRBV20-1	TGCAGTGCTAGGAGGGGCCAGATGGGTTTGAATGGCTACACCTTC	CSARRGQMGLNGYTF
NA	few	TRBJ2-3	TRBV9	TGTGCCAGCAGCGTAGCAGTAGGGGTGGGCACAGATACGCAGTATTTT	CASSVAVGVGTDTQYF
NA	many	TRBJ1-3	TRBV7-2	TGTGCCGGCCGGGACACCGCCCTCACTGGAAACACCATATATTTT	CAGRDTALTGNTIYF
TRBD1	NA	TRBJ2-2	TRBV4-1	TGCGCCAGCACCTTAACTCCGGGACAGGGGGTTCTGAGGGAGCTGTTTTTT	CASTLTPGQGVLRELFF
NA	few	TRBJ1-1	TRBV4-1	TGCGCCAGCACCCTACGTAGGGGGTGGACTGAAGCTTTCTTT	CASTLRRGWTEAFF
NA	NA	TRBJ2-7	TRBV7-2	TGTGCCAGCAGCTTCCGAGGGAGCACCTACGAGCAGTACTTC	CASSFRGSTYEQYF
NA	NA	TRBJ2-1	TRBV12-3/TRBV12-4	TGTGCCAGCAGTCACTCTAGCGACAATGCCCTGTACAATGAGCAGTTCTTC	CASSHSSDNALYNEQFF
NA	many	TRBJ1-1	TRBV11-2	TGTGCCAGCCGGGCAGGCAGTGAAGCTTTCTTT	CASRAGSEAFF
NA	few	TRBJ1-4	TRBV6-2/TRBV6-3	TGTGCCAGCAGGCGGGGGCAGCTGAATGAAAAACTGTTTTTT	CASRRGQLNEKLFF
NA	NA	TRBJ2-7	TRBV6-5	TGTGCCAGCGGTTACAGGGAAGACTACGAGCAGTACTTC	CASGYREDYEQYF
NA	many	TRBJ2-6	TRBV20-1	TGCAGTGCTAGGGGTAATGGGGGGCTGAGGGCCAACGTCCTGACTTTC	CSARGNGGLRANVLTF
TRBD2	few	TRBJ2-1	TRBV20-1	TGCAGTGCTGATTCGGGACTAGGGCAGTTCTTC	CSADSGLGQFF
NA	NA	TRBJ1-2	TRBV12-3/TRBV12-4	TGTGCCAGCTCTGGGAGTTCGGGTGGTAATGGCTACACCTTC	CASSGSSGGNGYTF
NA	NA	TRBJ2-1	TRBV3-2	TGTGCCAGCAGCGTTCCCGACTGGGACAATGAGCAGTTCTTC	CASSVPDWDNEQFF
TRBD1	many	TRBJ1-3	TRBV12-3/TRBV12-4	TGTGCCAGCAGTTTGTGGGGACAGGGGAACACCATATATTTT	CASSLWGQGNTIYF
NA	many	TRBJ2-2	TRBV10-1	TGCGCCAGCAGTGACACCGGGATGAACACCGGGGAGCTGTTTTTT	CASSDTGMNTGELFF
NA	few	TRBJ1-1	TRBV11-2	TGTGCCAGCAGTAGTAGGTGGGGGACTGAAGCTTTCTTT	CASSSRWGTEAFF
NA	NA	TRBJ1-6	TRBV7-9	TGTGCCAGCAGCTTCGGCCAGAATTCACCCCTCCACTTT	CASSFGQNSPLHF
TRBD1	few	TRBJ2-3	TRBV11-2	TGTGCCAGCAGCTCCCCCGGGACAGGGGGTGCAGATACGCAGTATTTT	CASSSPGTGGADTQYF
NA	NA	TRBJ2-1	TRBV19	TGTGCCAGTAGTACTCCCGAAATGTCCTACAATGAGCAGTTCTTC	CASSTPEMSYNEQFF
NA	NA	TRBJ1-1	TRBV29-1	TGCAGCGTTGAAGAAGTAGTTAACACTGAAGCTTTCTTT	CSVEEVVNTEAFF
NA	many	TRBJ2-7	TRBV4-1	TGCGCCAGCAGCCAAGATATGGGGTACGAGCAGTACTTC	CASSQDMGYEQYF
TRBD1	many	TRBJ1-1	TRBV18	TGTGCCAGCACGCCGGGACAGGGAACTGAAGCTTTCTTT	CASTPGQGTEAFF
TRBD1	many	TRBJ2-4	TRBV24-1	TGTGCCACCGGTGAGACAGGGGGGCGCATTCAGTACTTC	CATGETGGRIQYF
NA	few	TRBJ2-2	TRBV24-1	TGTGCCACCAGTGAATCTCAAAACACCGGGGAGCTGTTTTTT	CATSESQNTGELFF
NA	few	TRBJ1-2	TRBV6-1	TGTGCCAGCAGTGAATCAGAAAACTATGGCTACACCTTC	CASSESENYGYTF
TRBD2	many	TRBJ2-7	TRBV20-1	TGCAGTGCTAGAGATGGGGCTAGCGGGGCCAACGAGCAGTACTTC	CSARDGASGANEQYF
TRBD2	NA	TRBJ2-3	TRBV12-3/TRBV12-4	TGTGCCAGCAGTCCCAAAACTAGCGGGAGTGCTACGCAGTATTTT	CASSPKTSGSATQYF
NA	NA	TRBJ2-2	TRBV3-1	TGTGCCAGCGCGGGGCGAAACACCGGGGAGCTGTTTTTT	CASAGRNTGELFF
NA	NA	TRBJ2-1	TRBV6-2/TRBV6-3	TGTGCCAGCAGGAAGGGACTTCTCAATGAGCAGTTCTTC	CASRKGLLNEQFF
TRBD1	medium-sized	TRBJ2-5	TRBV29-1	TGCAGCGTTAACAGGGGCCGGGAATTGGAGACCCAGTACTTC	CSVNRGRELETQYF
NA	NA	TRBJ2-2	TRBV6-5	TGTGCCAGCAGTTACTCGCGACGGAACACCGGGGAGCTGTTTTTT	CASSYSRRNTGELFF
NA	few	TRBJ2-2	TRBV29-1	TGCAGCGTTGAATATGGGGGTAGCGGGAACACCGGGGAGCTGTTTTTT	CSVEYGGSGNTGELFF
NA	many	TRBJ1-5	TRBV29-1	TGCAGCGTTGTCGAGGCGGGCAATCAGCCCCAGCATTTT	CSVVEAGNQPQHF
NA	once	TRBJ1-6	TRBV30	TGTGCCTGGAGTGGAACCGGGACCGCTAATTCACCCCTCCACTTT	CAWSGTGTANSPLHF
TRBD2	many	TRBJ2-1	TRBV27	TGTGCCAGCAGTTTTAGCGGGAGTTGGGGCGATGAGCAGTTCTTC	CASSFSGSWGDEQFF
NA	NA	TRBJ2-1	TRBV2	TGTGCCAGCGTCACACGGCTAGCGAGGCCTGATGAGCAGTTCTTC	CASVTRLARPDEQFF